This TCR beta chain derives from a study of post-analysis software for immune sequencing data. Study at large: Clinical courses comprised relapsing-remitting, secondary progressive and progressive-relapsing multiple sclerosis.

The CDR3 has 15 residues. V lost 2 bases and J 4 bases, leaving 13 bases between the germline ends. Germline V gene lookup returns CDR1 SGHAT and CDR2 FQNNGV. There are a few counts of this clonotype. Its antigen is undetermined. TCR beta libraries were prepared from cDNA with unique molecular identifiers. TCRdb called the PCR reads again in MiXCR, with one record for every CDR3 protein. The top ten clones hold around 10% of a sample with approximately 440,000 distinct CDR3 sequences, over 35% of them seen once. Whole-study results and caveats: Multiple sclerosis patients had significantly lower normalized Chao1 diversity than controls. The study found TRBV5-6, TRBV5-1 and TRBV20-1 among a few TRBV segments more frequent in patients than controls.

Sequenced material: blood. This clonotype was sampled from a girl aged 5-17 years with multiple sclerosis. The chain employs TRBV11-2 and TRBJ2-3, with a tentative D call TRBD2 (6 bases). The DNA of the CDR3 is TGTGCCAGCAGCTTAAGGGCGGGAATCGCAGATACGCAGTATTTT. Amino acid sequence: CASSLRAGIADTQYF.